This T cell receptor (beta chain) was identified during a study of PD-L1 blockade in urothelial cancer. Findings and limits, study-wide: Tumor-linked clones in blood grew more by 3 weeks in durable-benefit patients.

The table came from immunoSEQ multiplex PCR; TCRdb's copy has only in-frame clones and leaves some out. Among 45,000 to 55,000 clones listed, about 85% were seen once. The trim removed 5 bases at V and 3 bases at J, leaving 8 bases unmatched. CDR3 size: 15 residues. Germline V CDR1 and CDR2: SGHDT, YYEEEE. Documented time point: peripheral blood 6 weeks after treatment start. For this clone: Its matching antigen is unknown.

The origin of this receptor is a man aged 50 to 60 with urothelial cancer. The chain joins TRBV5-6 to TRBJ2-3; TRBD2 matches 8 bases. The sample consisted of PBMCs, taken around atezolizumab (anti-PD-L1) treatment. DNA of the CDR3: TGTGCCAGCAGGCCGGGGGGGTTTGAAACAGATACGCAGTATTTT. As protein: CASRPGGFETDTQYF.